This TCR beta chain emerged from a study of neurological immune-mediated disorders. Broader study findings: The study found the most TCR clonal expansion in HTLV-1-associated myelopathy and the least in multiple sclerosis, below healthy controls.

TCRdb recomputed calls from the 5' RACE reads with MiXCR, one row per CDR3 protein. The data contain 20,000 to 25,000 distinct CDR3 sequences, approximately 6.2% of them seen just once; the ten biggest clones take up less than 50%. The CDR3 sequence is 15 residues long. CDR1 and CDR2 from the germline V gene are SGHRS and YFSETQ. The V gene end was trimmed by 0 bases and the J gene end by 8 bases; junction bases not matched to a gene: 0. Among the participants, healthy controls were blood bank volunteers in Maryland, USA. In the case of this clonotype: Its cognate antigen is unknown.

The receptor's source is a man between 18 and 29 years old in good health. Material for sequencing was CD8+ T cells from blood. The V gene is TRBV5-1, the J gene TRBJ2-1; 15 bases are a match to TRBD2. The CDR3 here is CASSLGTSGGDEQFF. The CDR3 DNA follows: TGCGCCAGCAGCTTGGGGACTAGCGGGGGGGATGAGCAGTTCTTC. Full variable domain (rest looked up from reference TRBV5-1 and TRBJ2-1): KAGVTQTPRYLIKTRGQQVTLSCSPISGHRSVSWYQQTPGQGLQFLFEYFSETQRNKGNFPGRFSGRQFSNSRSEMNVSTLELGDSALYLCASSLGTSGGDEQFFGPGTRLTVL.